This T cell receptor (beta chain) was captured in a study of cytomegalovirus exposure and HLA in healthy donors. The PCR ran on 60 Vbeta and 13 Jbeta primers. Assay: immunoSEQ multiplex PCR; the TCRdb copy retains only in-frame clones and omits some. The sample holds under 200,000 clones, roughly 87% seen once. Germline V gene data show CDR1 as MGHRA and CDR2 as YSYEKL. This CDR3 comprises 17 residues. V was clipped by 1 base and J by 4 bases; unmatched bases: 12. Overall study findings and caveats: Most observed TCR sequences were rare, whereas some public TCRs were detected in many donors.

A word on this clone: Its target is unknown.

The chain employs TRBV4-1 and TRBJ1-2; 7 bases agree with TRBD1. This clonotype was obtained from a girl aged 10 to 17 in good health and CMV-seropositive. The source material was PBMCs. The CDR3 sequence is CASSQASDRVGSYGYTF. In nucleotides, the CDR3 is TGCGCCAGCAGCCAAGCCTCCGACAGGGTAGGGAGCTATGGCTACACCTTC.